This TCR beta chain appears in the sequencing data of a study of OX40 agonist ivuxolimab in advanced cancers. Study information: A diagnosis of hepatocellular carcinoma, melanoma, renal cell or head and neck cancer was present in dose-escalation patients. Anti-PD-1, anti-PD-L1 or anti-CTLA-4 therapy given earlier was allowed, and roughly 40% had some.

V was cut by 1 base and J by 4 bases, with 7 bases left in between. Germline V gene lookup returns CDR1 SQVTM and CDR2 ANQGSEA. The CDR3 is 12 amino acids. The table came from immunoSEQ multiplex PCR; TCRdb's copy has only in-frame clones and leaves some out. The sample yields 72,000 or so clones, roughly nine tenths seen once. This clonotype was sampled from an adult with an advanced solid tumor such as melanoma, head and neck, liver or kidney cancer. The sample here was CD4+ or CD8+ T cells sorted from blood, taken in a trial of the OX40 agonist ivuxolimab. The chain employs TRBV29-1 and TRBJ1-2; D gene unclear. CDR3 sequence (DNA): TGCAGCGTTGAAGCCGAGACCTATGGCTACACCTTC. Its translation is CSVEAETYGYTF.